This is a list of T cell receptor beta chains from one sample in a study of blood T cells in healthy people across ages. TCRdb recomputed calls from the 5' RACE reads with MiXCR, one row per CDR3 protein. The data contain over a million distinct CDR3 sequences, 40% to 50% of them singletons. Material for sequencing was blood. The receptor set was obtained from a woman between 55 and 75 years old in good health. CDR3s include the opening cysteine and the closing phenylalanine or tryptophan. D genes are given only for firm matches. Rows may omit the clone size; those that give it use once, few, many or a size class.

clone size	V gene	D gene	J gene	CDR3 DNA	CDR3 protein
NA	TRBV7-9	NA	TRBJ2-1	TGTGCCAGCAGCGTAGGGGGGAAAGACGATGAGCAGTTCTTC	CASSVGGKDDEQFF
NA	TRBV7-2	TRBD1	TRBJ1-1	TGTGCCAGCAGCTTTGGAATGGACAGGAGTGAAGCTTTCTTT	CASSFGMDRSEAFF
NA	TRBV6-1	TRBD2	TRBJ2-1	TGTGCCAGCAGTGAGACTAGCGCCCGCTACAATGAGCAGTTCTTC	CASSETSARYNEQFF
NA	TRBV9	TRBD2	TRBJ2-3	TGTGCCAGCAGCGTTCCCTCTAGCGGGGGAAGCACAGATACGCAGTATTTT	CASSVPSSGGSTDTQYF
NA	TRBV29-1	NA	TRBJ1-1	TGCAGCGCCGGAAGAGGGGACCCCGGAACTGAAGCTTTCTTT	CSAGRGDPGTEAFF
few	TRBV5-1	NA	TRBJ2-2	TGCGCCAGCAGCCACTACAGGGTTGCCGGCACCGGGGAGCTGTTTTTT	CASSHYRVAGTGELFF
NA	TRBV12-3/TRBV12-4	NA	TRBJ2-5	TGTGCCAGCACCTCGGACAAGGGGGGGGGAGAGACCCAGTACTTC	CASTSDKGGGETQYF
many	TRBV9	NA	TRBJ2-6	TGTGCCAGCAGCGTAGGAGGGTTGGGGGCCAACGTCCTGACTTTC	CASSVGGLGANVLTF
NA	TRBV6-8	TRBD2	TRBJ2-1	TGTGCCAGCAGTTTATTCCTTGCGGGGGGGGTAGTAGATGAGCAGTTCTTC	CASSLFLAGGVVDEQFF
few	TRBV20-1	NA	TRBJ2-1	TGCAGTGCTCCCCTTGGGGCTTACAATGAGCAGTTCTTC	CSAPLGAYNEQFF
NA	TRBV4-1	TRBD1	TRBJ2-1	TGCGCCAGCAGCCAAGAGTCAGGGGGTGAGCAGTTCTTC	CASSQESGGEQFF
NA	TRBV28	TRBD2	TRBJ2-7	TGTGCCAGCAGTTTACTAGCGGGAATGTACGAGCAGTACTTC	CASSLLAGMYEQYF
NA	TRBV12-3/TRBV12-4	NA	TRBJ1-2	TGTGCCAGCAGTACCGGGAGATGGCCTAACTATGGCTACACCTTC	CASSTGRWPNYGYTF
NA	TRBV28	TRBD1	TRBJ1-1	TGTGCCAGCAGCCTATTACCGGGACAGGGTGGCACTGAAGCTTTCTTT	CASSLLPGQGGTEAFF
NA	TRBV7-2	NA	TRBJ2-2	TGTGCCAGCAGCCCACCGGATTGGGGGCTGTTTTTT	CASSPPDWGLFF
NA	TRBV7-9	NA	TRBJ2-3	TGTGCCAGCAGCGTAACTAATAGGGTGAAGGGAGATACGCAGTATTTT	CASSVTNRVKGDTQYF
NA	TRBV27	NA	TRBJ2-3	TGTGCCAGCAGCCCAAGGGCGGGACGCACAGATACGCGGTATTTT	CASSPRAGRTDTRYF
NA	TRBV13	TRBD2	TRBJ2-4	TGTGCCAGCAGCTTAGGACTAGCGGGAGTGGGGGCCAAAAACATTCAGTACTTC	CASSLGLAGVGAKNIQYF
NA	TRBV6-5	TRBD2	TRBJ2-3	TGTGCCAGCAAGGTGGCGGGAGGCACAGATACGCAGTATTTT	CASKVAGGTDTQYF